The 5 T cell receptor beta chains reported below all come from one sample, sequenced in a study of T cell repertoires in aging, cancer and after chemotherapy. TCR beta rearrangements were amplified from peripheral blood genomic DNA. Multiplex touch-down PCR with TRB-A/B primers amplified rearranged V-D-J TRB sequences. TCRdb ran MiXCR on the multiplex PCR reads and lists one entry per CDR3 protein. Among roughly 2,000 distinct CDR3 sequences listed, about three fifths were seen once. The sequencing sample was made of blood. All receptors come from a human donor with a blood cancer.

The chain uses TRBV11-3 and TRBJ2-7; tentatively, D is TRBD1 or TRBD2 (6 bases each). From germline, CDR1 is SGHNT and CDR2 YENEEA. This CDR3 spans 13 amino acids. V lost 5 bases, J lost 2 bases, and 10 bases lay in between. CDR3 nucleotide sequence: TGTGCCAGCAGCCGCGGGACAACCTACGAGCAGTACTTC. Translated, it gives CASSRGTTYEQYF.

The chain links TRBV24-1 to TRBJ2-7; possible D gene TRBD2, 5 bases. V was pared by 4 bases and J by 3 bases, with 12 bases between. The CDR3 contains 14 residues. Germline V gene data show CDR1 as KGHDR and CDR2 as SFDVKD. For the CDR3, the DNA is TGTGCCACCAGTGACCCTCGTGGGAGCTACGAGCAGTACTTC. Its translation is CATSDPRGSYEQYF.

This clonotype has a handful of counts. The chain carries TRBV6-1 and TRBJ2-1; weak D call: TRBD2 (5 bases). V lost 6 bases, J lost 8 bases, and 14 bases lay in between. The CDR3 has 13 residues. Germline CDR1 reads MNHNS; CDR2 reads SASEGT. As DNA, the CDR3 is TGTGCCAGCAGACTCCGACTAAGGGATGAGCAGTTCTTC. Residues: CASRLRLRDEQFF.

This sequence joins TRBV11-3 and TRBJ2-2; D possibly uses TRBD1 or TRBD2 (5 bases each). V was shortened by 5 bases and J by 10 bases, with 17 bases between the two germline ends. This CDR3 region has 14 residues. The germline V gene encodes CDR1 SGHNT and CDR2 YENEEA. DNA of the CDR3: TGTGCCAGCAGCCCTCAGACCGGGGCGGTGGAGCTGTTTTTT. Protein: CASSPQTGAVELFF.

The V gene is TRBV5-4, the J gene TRBJ2-3; 8 bases match TRBD2. V shed 2 bases, J shed 1 base, and the junction held 6 bases outside the gene matches. This CDR3 has 16 amino acids. Germline CDR1 SGHNT, CDR2 YYREEE (reference sequence). The CDR3 protein is CASSFSAGGRTDTQYF. Written as DNA, the CDR3 is TGTGCCAGCAGCTTTTCGGCGGGAGGTCGCACAGATACGCAGTATTTT.